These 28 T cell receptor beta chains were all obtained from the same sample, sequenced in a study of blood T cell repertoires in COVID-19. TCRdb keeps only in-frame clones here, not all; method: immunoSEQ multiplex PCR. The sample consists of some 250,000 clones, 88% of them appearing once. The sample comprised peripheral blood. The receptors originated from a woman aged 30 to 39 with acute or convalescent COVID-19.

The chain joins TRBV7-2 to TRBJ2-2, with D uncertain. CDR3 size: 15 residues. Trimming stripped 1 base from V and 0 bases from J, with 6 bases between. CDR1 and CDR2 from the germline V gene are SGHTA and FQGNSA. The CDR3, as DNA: TGTGCCAGCAGCTTAGATCTAGCGAACACCGGGGAGCTGTTTTTT. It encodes CASSLDLANTGELFF.

The CDR3 loop reads CASSILAGGSNEQFF. DNA for the CDR3: TGTGCCAGCAGCATTCTAGCGGGAGGGTCGAATGAGCAGTTCTTC. This rearrangement joins TRBV7-8 to TRBJ2-1, with TRBD2 identical over 12 bases. Germline CDR1 is SGHVS and CDR2 is FQNEAQ. V lost 5 bases, J lost 7 bases, and 6 bases stayed unmatched. The CDR3 length is 15 residues.

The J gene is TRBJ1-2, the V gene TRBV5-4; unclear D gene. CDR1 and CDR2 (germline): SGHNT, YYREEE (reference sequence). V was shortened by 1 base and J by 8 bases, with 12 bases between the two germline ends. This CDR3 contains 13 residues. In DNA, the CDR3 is TGTGCCAGCAGCTTGTTGGGAGCTAGAGGCTACACCTTC. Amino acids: CASSLLGARGYTF. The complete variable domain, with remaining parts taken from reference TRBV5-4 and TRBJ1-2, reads ETGVTQSPTHLIKTRGQQVTLRCSSQSGHNTVSWYQQALGQGPQFIFQYYREEENGRGNFPPRFSGLQFPNYSSELNVNALELDDSALYLCASSLLGARGYTFGSGTRLTVV.

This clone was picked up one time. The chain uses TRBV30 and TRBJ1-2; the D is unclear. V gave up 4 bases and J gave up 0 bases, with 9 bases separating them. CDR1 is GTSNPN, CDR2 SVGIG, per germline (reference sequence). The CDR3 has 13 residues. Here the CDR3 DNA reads TGTGCCTGGACCGCGGATACTAACTATGGCTACACCTTC. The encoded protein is CAWTADTNYGYTF.

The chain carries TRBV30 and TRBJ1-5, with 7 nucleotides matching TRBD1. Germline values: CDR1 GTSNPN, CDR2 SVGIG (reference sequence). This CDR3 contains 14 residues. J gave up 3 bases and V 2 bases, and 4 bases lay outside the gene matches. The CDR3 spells CAWSTGAHNQPQHF. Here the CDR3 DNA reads TGTGCCTGGAGTACAGGGGCCCACAATCAGCCCCAGCATTTT.

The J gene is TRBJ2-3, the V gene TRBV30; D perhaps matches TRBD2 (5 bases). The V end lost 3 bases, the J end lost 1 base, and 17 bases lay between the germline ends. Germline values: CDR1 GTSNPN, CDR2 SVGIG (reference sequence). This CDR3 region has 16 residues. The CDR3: CAWRERGLRGTDTQYF. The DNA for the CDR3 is TGTGCCTGGAGGGAGCGCGGGCTTAGGGGCACAGATACGCAGTATTTT.

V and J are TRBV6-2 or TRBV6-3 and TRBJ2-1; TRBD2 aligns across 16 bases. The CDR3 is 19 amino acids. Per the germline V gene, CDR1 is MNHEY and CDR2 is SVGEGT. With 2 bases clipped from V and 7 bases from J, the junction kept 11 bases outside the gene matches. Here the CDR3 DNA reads TGTGCCAGCAGTTACGCGGGACTAGCGGGAGGGGGTTGGGGTAATGAGCAGTTCTTC. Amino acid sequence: CASSYAGLAGGGWGNEQFF.

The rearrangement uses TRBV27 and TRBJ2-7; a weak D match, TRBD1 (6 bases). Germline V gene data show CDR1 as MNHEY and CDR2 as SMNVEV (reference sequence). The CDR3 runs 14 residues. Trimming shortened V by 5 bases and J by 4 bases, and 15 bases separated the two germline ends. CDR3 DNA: TGTGCCAGCAGTCCCCGACGGACAGTTTACGAGCAGTACTTC. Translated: CASSPRRTVYEQYF.

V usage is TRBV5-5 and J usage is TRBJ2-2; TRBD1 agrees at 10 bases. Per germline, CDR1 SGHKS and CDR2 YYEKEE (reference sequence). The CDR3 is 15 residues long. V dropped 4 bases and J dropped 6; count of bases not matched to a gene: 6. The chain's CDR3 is CASSGSGQGAGELFF. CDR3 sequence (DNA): TGTGCCAGCAGCGGAAGCGGACAGGGGGCCGGGGAGCTGTTTTTT.

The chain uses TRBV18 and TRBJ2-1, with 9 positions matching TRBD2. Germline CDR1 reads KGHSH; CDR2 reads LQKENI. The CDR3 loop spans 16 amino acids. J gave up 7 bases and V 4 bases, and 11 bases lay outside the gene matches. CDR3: CASSLQVAGEGNEQFF. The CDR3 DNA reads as TGTGCCAGCTCACTGCAGGTAGCGGGAGAAGGAAATGAGCAGTTCTTC.

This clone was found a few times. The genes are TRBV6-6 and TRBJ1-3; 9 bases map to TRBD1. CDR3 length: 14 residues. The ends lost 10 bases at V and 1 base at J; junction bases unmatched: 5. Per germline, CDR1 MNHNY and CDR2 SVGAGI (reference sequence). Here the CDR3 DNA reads TGTGCCATCGGACAGGGGAATTCTGGAAACACCATATATTTT. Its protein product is CAIGQGNSGNTIYF.

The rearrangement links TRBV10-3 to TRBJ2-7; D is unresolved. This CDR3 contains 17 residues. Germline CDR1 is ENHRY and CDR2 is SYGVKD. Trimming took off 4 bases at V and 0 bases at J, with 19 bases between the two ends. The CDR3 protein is CAISGVSPVTSSYEQYF. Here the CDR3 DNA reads TGTGCCATCAGTGGGGTTTCTCCGGTGACATCCTCCTACGAGCAGTACTTC.

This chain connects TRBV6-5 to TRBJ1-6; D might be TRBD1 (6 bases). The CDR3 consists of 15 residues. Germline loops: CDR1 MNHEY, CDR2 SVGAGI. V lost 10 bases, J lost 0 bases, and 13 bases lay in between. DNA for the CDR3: TGTGCCACCAGGGGCCCCTACTCCTATAATTCACCCCTCCACTTT. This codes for CATRGPYSYNSPLHF.

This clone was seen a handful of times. The chain's CDR3 is CASSLLTQGGNSPLHF. CDR3 nucleotides: TGTGCCAGCAGCCTACTGACACAGGGGGGTAATTCACCCCTCCACTTT. The gene calls are TRBV7-2 and TRBJ1-6, with TRBD1 matching over 8 bases. The CDR3 runs 16 residues. CDR1 is SGHTA, CDR2 FQGNSA, per germline. V gave up 5 bases and J gave up 6 bases; unmatched junction bases: 9.

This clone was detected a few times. The CDR3 bases are TGTGCCAGCAGCTTAACCGGGGTGTCCTACAATGAGCAGTTCTTC. Translated, it gives CASSLTGVSYNEQFF. V usage is TRBV11-2 and J usage is TRBJ2-1, with D perhaps TRBD2 (5 bases). The CDR3 sequence is 15 residues long. Germline-derived CDR1 and CDR2 are SGHAT and FQNNGV. Trimming removed 2 bases at V and 1 base at J, with 9 bases between.

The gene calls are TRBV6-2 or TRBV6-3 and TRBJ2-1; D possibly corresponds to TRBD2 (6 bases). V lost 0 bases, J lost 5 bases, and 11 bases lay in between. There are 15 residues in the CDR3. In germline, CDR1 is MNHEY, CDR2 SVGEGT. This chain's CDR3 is CASSYSAEGHNEQFF. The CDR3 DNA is TGTGCCAGCAGTTACTCGGCGGAGGGGCACAATGAGCAGTTCTTC.

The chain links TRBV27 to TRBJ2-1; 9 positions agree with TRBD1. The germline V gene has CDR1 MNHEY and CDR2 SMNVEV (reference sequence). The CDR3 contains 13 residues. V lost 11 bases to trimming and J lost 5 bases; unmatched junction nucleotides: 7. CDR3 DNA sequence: TGTGCCGTTGGGACAGGGACAAACAATGAGCAGTTCTTC. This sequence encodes CAVGTGTNNEQFF.

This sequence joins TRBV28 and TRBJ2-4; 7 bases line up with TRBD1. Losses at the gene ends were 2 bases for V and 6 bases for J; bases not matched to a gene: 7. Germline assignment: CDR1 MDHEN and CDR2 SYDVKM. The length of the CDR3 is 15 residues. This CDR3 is CASSLGQGVGNIQYF. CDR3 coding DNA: TGTGCCAGCAGTTTAGGGCAGGGGGTGGGAAACATTCAGTACTTC.

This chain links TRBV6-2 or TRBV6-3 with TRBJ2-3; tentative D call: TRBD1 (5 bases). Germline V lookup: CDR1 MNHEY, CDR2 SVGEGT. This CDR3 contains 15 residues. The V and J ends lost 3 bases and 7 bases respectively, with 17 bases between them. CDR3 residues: CASSYSQGFSYTQYF. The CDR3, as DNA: TGTGCCAGCAGTTATTCTCAGGGTTTCTCGTATACGCAGTATTTT.

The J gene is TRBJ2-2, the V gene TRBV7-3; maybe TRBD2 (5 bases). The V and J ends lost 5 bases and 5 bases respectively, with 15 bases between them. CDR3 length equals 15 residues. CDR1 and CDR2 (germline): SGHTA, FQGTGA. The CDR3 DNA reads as TGTGCCAGCAGCCGGGAAATAGCAAATACCGGGGAGCTGTTTTTT. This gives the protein CASSREIANTGELFF.

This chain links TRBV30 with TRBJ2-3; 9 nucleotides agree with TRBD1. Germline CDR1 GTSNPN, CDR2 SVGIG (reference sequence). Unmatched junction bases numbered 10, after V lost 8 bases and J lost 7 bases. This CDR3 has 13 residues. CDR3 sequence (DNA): TGTGCCCAGCGGACAGGGGCGGCGTATACGCAGTATTTT. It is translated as CAQRTGAAYTQYF.

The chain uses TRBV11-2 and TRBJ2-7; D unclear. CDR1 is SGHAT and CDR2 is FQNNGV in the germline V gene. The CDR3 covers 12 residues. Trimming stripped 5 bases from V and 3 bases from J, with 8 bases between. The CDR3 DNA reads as TGTGCCAGCAGCCCAGAATTCTACGAGCAGTACTTC. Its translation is CASSPEFYEQYF.

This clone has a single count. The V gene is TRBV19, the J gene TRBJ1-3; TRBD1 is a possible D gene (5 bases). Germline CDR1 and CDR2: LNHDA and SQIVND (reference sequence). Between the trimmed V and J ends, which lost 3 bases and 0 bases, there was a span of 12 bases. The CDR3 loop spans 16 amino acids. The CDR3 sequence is CASSIQGRYSGNTIYF. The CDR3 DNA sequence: TGTGCCAGTAGTATCCAGGGCAGATACTCTGGAAACACCATATATTTT. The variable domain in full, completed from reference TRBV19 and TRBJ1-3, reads DGGITQSPKYLFRKEGQNVTLSCEQNLNHDAMYWYRQDPGQGLRLIYYSQIVNDFQKGDIAEGYSVSREKKESFPLTVTSAQKNPTAFYLCASSIQGRYSGNTIYFGEGSWLTVV.

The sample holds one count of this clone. The DNA of the CDR3 is TGCGCCAGCAGTCAATCGGTGGCCGGGAGACGCGGCTACACCTTC. This codes for CASSQSVAGRRGYTF. The V and J genes are TRBV23-1 and TRBJ1-2; D is undetermined. TRBV23-1 is flagged as an ORF with uncertain function. The CDR3 contains 15 residues. Trimming removed 0 bases at V and 8 bases at J, with 16 bases between.

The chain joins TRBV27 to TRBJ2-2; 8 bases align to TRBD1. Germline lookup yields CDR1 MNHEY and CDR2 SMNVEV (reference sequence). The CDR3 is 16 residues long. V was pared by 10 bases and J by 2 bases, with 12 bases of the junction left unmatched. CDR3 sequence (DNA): TGTGCCACCCGAACGGAACAGGGGGGAAACACCGGGGAGCTGTTTTTT. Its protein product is CATRTEQGGNTGELFF.

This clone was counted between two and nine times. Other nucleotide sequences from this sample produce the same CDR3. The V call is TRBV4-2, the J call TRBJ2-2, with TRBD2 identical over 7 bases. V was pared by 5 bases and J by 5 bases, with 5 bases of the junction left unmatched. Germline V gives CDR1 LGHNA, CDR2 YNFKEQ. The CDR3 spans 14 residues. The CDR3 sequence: CASSGGRLTGELFF. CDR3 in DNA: TGTGCCAGCAGCGGCGGGAGATTGACCGGGGAGCTGTTTTTT.

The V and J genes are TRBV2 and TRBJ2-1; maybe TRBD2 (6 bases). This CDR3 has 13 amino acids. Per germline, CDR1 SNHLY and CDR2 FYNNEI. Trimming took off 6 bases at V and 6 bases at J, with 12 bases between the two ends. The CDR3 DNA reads TGTGCCAGCAGGTACCGGGGGTTCAATGAGCAGTTCTTC. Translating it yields CASRYRGFNEQFF.

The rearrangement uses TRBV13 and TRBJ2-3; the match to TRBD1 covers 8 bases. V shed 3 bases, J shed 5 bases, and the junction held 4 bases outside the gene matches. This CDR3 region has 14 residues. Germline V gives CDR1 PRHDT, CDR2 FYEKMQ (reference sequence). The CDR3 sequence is CASSFGQGIDTQYF. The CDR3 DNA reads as TGTGCCAGCAGCTTTGGACAGGGAATAGATACGCAGTATTTT.